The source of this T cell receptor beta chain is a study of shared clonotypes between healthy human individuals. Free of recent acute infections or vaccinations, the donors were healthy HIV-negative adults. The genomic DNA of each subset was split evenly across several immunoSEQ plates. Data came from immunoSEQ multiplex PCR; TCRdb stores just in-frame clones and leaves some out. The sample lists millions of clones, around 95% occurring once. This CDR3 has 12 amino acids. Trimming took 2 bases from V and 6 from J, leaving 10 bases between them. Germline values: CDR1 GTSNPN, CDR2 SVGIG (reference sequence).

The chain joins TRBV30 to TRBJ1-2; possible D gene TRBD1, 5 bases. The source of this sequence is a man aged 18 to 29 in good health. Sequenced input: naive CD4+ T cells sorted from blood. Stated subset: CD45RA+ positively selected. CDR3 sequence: CAWSWGKDGYTF. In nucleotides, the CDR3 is TGTGCCTGGAGTTGGGGGAAGGATGGCTACACCTTC.